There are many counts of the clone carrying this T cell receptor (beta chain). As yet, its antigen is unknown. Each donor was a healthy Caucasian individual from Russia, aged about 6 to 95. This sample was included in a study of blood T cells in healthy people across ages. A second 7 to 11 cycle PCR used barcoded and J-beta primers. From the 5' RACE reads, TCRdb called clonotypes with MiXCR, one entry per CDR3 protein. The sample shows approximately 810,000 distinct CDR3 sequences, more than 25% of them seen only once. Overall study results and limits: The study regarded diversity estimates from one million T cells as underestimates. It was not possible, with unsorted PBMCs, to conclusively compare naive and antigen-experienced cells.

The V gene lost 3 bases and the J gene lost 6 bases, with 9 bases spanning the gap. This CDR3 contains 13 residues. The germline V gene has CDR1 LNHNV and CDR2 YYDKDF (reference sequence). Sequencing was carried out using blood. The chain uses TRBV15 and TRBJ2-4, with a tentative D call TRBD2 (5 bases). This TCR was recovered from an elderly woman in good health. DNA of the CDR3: TGTGCCACCAGCAGTGAGGGAATAAACATTCAGTACTTC. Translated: CATSSEGINIQYF.